The rows below give T cell receptor beta chains drawn from one sample of a study of T cell responses to AZD1222 COVID-19 vaccine. This table comes from immunoSEQ multiplex PCR, and its TCRdb copy is limited to in-frame clones, with some not included. This sample yields around 120,000 clones, of which under 85% are seen a single time; approximately 5.9% belongs to the top ten. The sequencing here drew on peripheral blood, taken on day 0 of AZD1222 vaccination. These receptors originate from an adult in good health. Each CDR3 is given with its conserved first and last residue. Each record gives: V gene, J gene, CDR3 protein.

TRBV20-1	TRBJ2-1	CSASAGSYNEQFF
TRBV19	TRBJ1-2	CASSEAGHQGYGYTF
TRBV5-1	TRBJ2-7	CASSLDRGSSYEQYF
TRBV11-2	TRBJ2-2	CASSLGGSVGELFF
TRBV7-8	TRBJ2-3	CASSLVAARITPTDTQYF
TRBV5-4	TRBJ2-2	CASSLPGQRAGTGELFF
TRBV7-2	TRBJ2-1	CASSLPRTGGAYNEQFF
TRBV2	TRBJ1-2	CASSEAQTVRYGYTF
TRBV7-2	TRBJ2-1	CASARTSGYNEQFF
TRBV27	TRBJ1-2	CASSPRGVGYTF
TRBV6-5	TRBJ1-1	CASHAGQTPEAFF
TRBV11-3	TRBJ2-7	CASSLGPEVQYF
TRBV6-5	TRBJ2-7	CASSYKGYEQYF
TRBV6-5	TRBJ2-7	CAASGRVPYEQYF
TRBV5-4	TRBJ1-1	CACKRGGQSNTEAFF
TRBV12-3/TRBV12-4	TRBJ2-2	CASSFRGTGELFF
TRBV2	TRBJ1-4	CASRAGTTNEKLFF